This T cell receptor (beta chain) is drawn from a study of T-cell memory formation after mild COVID-19 (dated by TCRdb to about 2021). For context, the study as a whole: TCR sequence clusters from the two donors were largely donor specific. In two donors, T-cell clones that expanded and contracted after mild COVID-19 were followed by sequencing TCRalpha and TCRbeta repertoires longitudinally. Two young, previously healthy adult volunteers made up the cohort, one male and one female.

Germline trimming: 7 bases from V, 1 base from J; junction bases outside gene matches: 4. Taken from the germline V gene, the CDR1 and CDR2 loops are LGHNT and FRNRAP. The CDR3 goes from the cysteine to the phenylalanine over 15 residues. Of the read, only the CDR3 DNA is kept; its 45 bases are in frame from base 1. Ficoll-Paque density gradient centrifugation was used to isolate PBMCs. The listed sequencing device is Illumina NovaSeq 6000. TCRalpha and TCRbeta cDNA libraries were constructed by 5'RACE with constant-segment primers, with sample barcodes and unique molecular identifiers being introduced. RNA was extracted from every sample with Trizol reagent. Library amplification was performed in two PCR steps, and a second sample barcode and Illumina TruSeq adapters were introduced in the second step. Libraries were sequenced on an Illumina NovaSeq with 2 x 150 bp paired-end reads. The paper's data handling went like this. Demultiplexing of reads and collapsing into UMI-guided consensus sequences were performed with migec v1.2.7. With mixcr v2.1.11, UMI consensuses were aligned to TRA and TRB V and J templates and assembled into clonotypes. A clonotype was counted as expanded or contracted only when both edgeR and NoisET called the clonotype significant, with the noise models trained on biological replicates. For edgeR calls, a false discovery rate-adjusted p below 0.01 and a log2 fold-change threshold of 1 were applied. PCA with hierarchical clustering of max-normalized trajectories of the 1000 most abundant clonotypes was used as exploratory dynamics analysis. Each responding clone was given a CD4 or CD8 phenotype based on the CD4+ and CD8+ repertoires, which had been sequenced separately. Using fastp trimming at Q25 and MiXCR clonotype assembly, TCRdb reanalyzed the public sequencing data and kept in-frame beta chains. For every CDR3 protein sequence, its rows merge into one entry that carries the most common genes and DNA. These V and J calls rely on TCRdb rather than the paper's analysis. The sample table contains 450,000 or so distinct CDR3 sequences; only one count was recorded for around 25% of them. The ten largest make up around 12% of the sample.

This clonotype was counted only a few times. What this receptor recognizes is not known. Base quality data are lacking; no much larger clone is found one base away. The paper's findings and limits, for the study overall: Some responding clones were detected in pre-infection memory, suggesting pre-existing cross-reactive memory T cells joined the SARS-CoV-2 response. SARS-CoV-2 specificity of the second-wave clones peaking on day 37 was not confirmed. Contracting CD4+ clones were located mainly in the CM and EM memory subsets, whereas CD8+ clones were found to be enriched in EMRA. Clones that contracted from day 15 to 85 showed balanced CD4/CD8 phenotypes, whereas a second wave of clones that expanded from day 15 to 37 leaned towards CD4+. The study covered only a couple of mild cases, and larger cohorts including severe cases with pre-infection samples were considered necessary.

The sequenced material came from PBMCs or a T cell subset sorted from them (not recorded which). This TCR was recovered from an adult woman who had mild COVID-19 (a few samples of this study predate the infection). The sample titles of this study are shuffled in the database, so cell type and time point are left out; the donor was told from shared clones. The rearranged segments are TRBV12-5 and TRBJ2-1; TRBD2 fits 10 bases in the junction. This receptor carries the CDR3 CASAPSGSSYNEQFF. The nucleotide sequence is TGTGCTAGTGCCCCTAGCGGGAGTTCCTACAATGAGCAGTTCTTC.